These T cell receptor beta chains were read from a single sample in a study of blood T cell repertoires in COVID-19. This table comes from immunoSEQ multiplex PCR, and its TCRdb copy is limited to in-frame clones, with some not included. The repertoire holds about 330,000 clones, with roughly 86% as singletons. Sequenced input: PBMCs or T cells enriched from blood (not recorded which). These receptors were taken from a woman in her twenties or thirties who had recovered from COVID-19. Both conserved end residues are part of each CDR3.

V	length	J	CDR3
TRBV5-1	16	TRBJ1-6	CASSLVPGAGNSPLHF
TRBV29-1	15	TRBJ1-1	CSVFPGLRGDTEAFF
TRBV7-8	12	TRBJ1-2	CAGFRGSHGYTF
TRBV5-6	17	TRBJ2-7	CASSSTTSPLRAYEQYF
TRBV19	16	TRBJ1-2	CASSIATNRVRGGYTF
TRBV6-5	15	TRBJ1-1	CASSYSHRENTEAFF
TRBV18	15	TRBJ2-5	CASSPYGQGQKTQYF
TRBV12-3/TRBV12-4	13	TRBJ1-2	CASSRGFVYGYTF
TRBV5-5	14	TRBJ1-2	CASSLLVGYYGYTF
TRBV18	16	TRBJ2-1	CASSPSASGGANEQFF
TRBV11-1	14	TRBJ1-3	CASSSRAEGNTIYF
TRBV7-2	15	TRBJ2-2	CASSPIRFNGGELFF
TRBV12-3/TRBV12-4	11	TRBJ1-4	CASSYREKLFF
TRBV24-1	13	TRBJ2-2	CATRQSNTGELFF
TRBV24-1	15	TRBJ1-3	CATTPGDQAGNTIYF
TRBV10-3	14	TRBJ1-4	CAISPGQGYEKLFF
TRBV28	15	TRBJ1-2	CASSYPGQGRYGYTF
TRBV7-9	14	TRBJ1-4	CASSPSYRGEKLFF
TRBV5-4	13	TRBJ1-2	CASSGEQDYGYTF
TRBV30	15	TRBJ1-2	CAWSVGRGAGYGYTF
TRBV19	14	TRBJ1-1	CASSPDRVNTEAFF
TRBV11-2	15	TRBJ1-6	CASSLYREENSPLHF
TRBV10-3	15	TRBJ2-7	CAISDWAGGVNEQYF
TRBV13	20	TRBJ2-1	CASSLDWLAGGPFPANEQFF
TRBV19	14	TRBJ1-6	CASGQGANDSPLHF
TRBV6-5	14	TRBJ1-1	CASEGQGPVTEAFF
TRBV7-6	17	TRBJ2-6	CASSSIYRSSGANVLTF
TRBV7-9	14	TRBJ1-5	CASSLGGGNQPQHF
TRBV7-2	16	TRBJ1-3	CASSLLRGLSGNTIYF
TRBV4-3	15	TRBJ1-2	CASSQGLQSNYGYTF
TRBV28	15	TRBJ1-1	CASSATGTANTEAFF
TRBV11-2	14	TRBJ2-7	CASSAAGAPYEQYF
TRBV28	11	TRBJ1-1	CASRLRQEAFF
TRBV24-1	19	TRBJ1-5	CATSDQTGEGSYSNQPQHF
TRBV5-1	15	TRBJ1-1	CASSPGTDSNTEAFF
TRBV9	18	TRBJ1-2	CASSPRFATRGPNYGYTF
TRBV5-1	15	TRBJ1-2	CASSLAGQGNYGYTF
TRBV28	15	TRBJ1-3	CATHPWGLSGNTIYF
TRBV5-4	15	TRBJ1-3	CASSSGQGLGNTIYF
TRBV9	11	TRBJ2-1	CASSHYNEQFF
TRBV6-5	13	TRBJ1-1	CASRAGRGTEAFF
TRBV25-1	14	TRBJ1-6	CASSEGGHLSPLHF
TRBV18	15	TRBJ1-1	CASSPWAGKNTEAFF
TRBV9	16	TRBJ1-5	CASSVPRRMGNQPQHF
TRBV4-1	16	TRBJ2-3	CASSQDRAGGADTQYF
TRBV20-1	10	TRBJ2-1	CSAPEVGQFF
TRBV30	13	TRBJ2-2	CAFSGVSTGELFF
TRBV5-1	15	TRBJ1-5	CASSLEGGAVQPQHF
TRBV5-5	12	TRBJ2-7	CASSLEVWDSVF
TRBV5-4	13	TRBJ2-3	CASSLSLADTQYF
TRBV9	14	TRBJ1-2	CASSETTGPYGYTF
TRBV7-2	16	TRBJ1-6	CASSPPGQGANSPLHF
TRBV6-5	15	TRBJ1-2	CASSRSRLNNYGYTF
TRBV7-9	11	TRBJ1-1	CASNSQSWAFF
TRBV29-1	12	TRBJ1-2	CSGGQGDYGYTF
TRBV7-6	16	TRBJ2-3	CASSSHPGGGRDTQYF
TRBV5-1	14	TRBJ1-6	CASSLARTDSPLHF
TRBV25-1	15	TRBJ1-5	CASSEFGTGSQPQHF
TRBV5-1	13	TRBJ2-3	CASSAYERDTQYF
TRBV4-3	16	TRBJ2-1	CASSQDLAGTYNEQFF